The TCR beta chain under discussion was sequenced for a study of control samples from healthy donors and cancer patients. Data came from immunoSEQ multiplex PCR; TCRdb stores just in-frame clones and leaves some out. The table shows about 180,000 clones, with about nine tenths occurring only once. V was pared by 4 bases and J by 6 bases, with 14 bases between. The CDR3 is 14 residues long. CDR1 and CDR2 from the germline V gene are SNHLY and FYNNEI. The chain uses TRBV2 and TRBJ2-3; D is undetermined. The receptor was isolated from a woman between 40 and 55 years old in good health. Sequencing input: blood. CDR3 DNA sequence: TGTGCCAGCAGTGTACTCGAATCATACGATACGCAGTATTTT. This translates into CASSVLESYDTQYF.